The next 32 T cell receptor beta chains were all read from a single sample in a study of blood T cell repertoires in COVID-19. Here immunoSEQ multiplex PCR was the method, and the copy in TCRdb shows in-frame clones only, minus some. The table has some 120,000 clones, more than 70% seen once. The sequencing input was peripheral blood. These receptors came from a woman in her twenties or thirties who had recovered from COVID-19.

This rearrangement joins TRBV6-1 to TRBJ2-2; tentatively, D is TRBD1 (6 bases). This CDR3 is built from 13 residues. Germline V lookup: CDR1 MNHNS, CDR2 SASEGT. V gave up 2 bases and J gave up 7 bases, with 8 bases separating them. CDR3 residues: CASSEQGLGELFF. The CDR3 DNA reads TGTGCCAGCAGTGAACAGGGGCTCGGGGAGCTGTTTTTT.

This clone was seen only a few times. The chain is built from TRBV5-1 and TRBJ2-1; D is perhaps TRBD2 (5 bases). The CDR3 has 15 amino acids. Germline CDR1 is SGHRS and CDR2 is YFSETQ. V lost 0 bases and J 5 bases, leaving 12 bases between the germline ends. CDR3 residues: CASSLELESHNEQFF. The CDR3 DNA follows: TGCGCCAGCAGCTTGGAACTAGAATCCCACAATGAGCAGTTCTTC.

The V call is TRBV10-1, the J call TRBJ2-2; 8 bases align to TRBD1. Germline CDR1 WNHNN, CDR2 SYGVQD (reference sequence). The CDR3 extends over 15 amino acids. V trimming: 8 bases; J trimming: 2 bases; junction bases outside the gene matches: 7. The CDR3 loop reads CASSDGTGNTGELFF. The CDR3 nucleotides read TGCGCCAGCTCCGACGGGACAGGCAACACCGGGGAGCTGTTTTTT.

The gene calls are TRBV9 and TRBJ2-2; the match to TRBD2 covers 11 bases. Germline trimming cut 3 bases from V and 1 base from J; bases unmatched to any gene: 8. Per the germline V gene, CDR1 is SGDLS and CDR2 is YYNGEE. The CDR3 is made up of 18 amino acids. This chain's CDR3 is CASSGRTGTSGNTGELFF. Written as DNA, the CDR3 is TGTGCCAGCAGCGGGCGAACCGGGACTAGCGGGAACACCGGGGAGCTGTTTTTT.

V gene TRBV20-1 combines with J gene TRBJ2-7; D perhaps matches TRBD1 (6 bases). The germline V gene encodes CDR1 DFQATT and CDR2 SNEGSKA (reference sequence). The length of the CDR3 is 15 residues. V lost 3 bases, J lost 4 bases, and 19 bases lay in between. CDR3 DNA: TGCAGTGCTAGTTCAGGGGATAGGCAAGAATACGAGCAGTACTTC. Its translation is CSASSGDRQEYEQYF.

The V call is TRBV7-9, the J call TRBJ2-5; D perhaps matches TRBD2 (5 bases). Germline values: CDR1 SEHNR, CDR2 FQNEAQ (reference sequence). This CDR3 contains 14 residues. V shed 4 bases and J shed 5 bases, with 14 bases lying between them. The CDR3 spells CASSSGLLPETQYF. The CDR3 region has the DNA TGTGCCAGCAGCTCCGGACTGTTACCCGAGACCCAGTACTTC.

The V call is TRBV10-2, the J call TRBJ2-1; tentative D call: TRBD1 (9 bases). Germline lookup yields CDR1 WSHSY and CDR2 SAAADI. V dropped 4 bases and J dropped 7 bases, with 17 bases sitting between them. This CDR3 contains 15 residues. This CDR3 reads CASSAGGTGLNEQFF. The DNA of the CDR3 is TGCGCCAGCAGTGCGGGGGGGACAGGGCTTAATGAGCAGTTCTTC.

This clone was found a few times. This chain joins TRBV7-9 and TRBJ1-2; possibly TRBD1 for D (6 bases). The CDR3 spans 16 residues. The V gene's germline CDR1 is SEHNR and CDR2 FQNEAQ (reference sequence). V was cut by 5 bases and J by 7 bases, with 23 bases left in between. The CDR3 region is CASSQTGAGATGGYTF. Written as DNA, the CDR3 is TGTGCCAGCAGCCAGACCGGAGCGGGGGCGACGGGTGGCTACACCTTC.

Concerning this clone itself: A junction boundary mismatches the germline segment, possibly from a read error. In nucleotides, the CDR3 is TGTGCCAGTGGTATCAGTGAGGGGAACACTGAAGCTTTCTTT. Its protein is CASGISEGNTEAFF. The chain links TRBV19 to TRBJ1-1; D gene unclear. The CDR3 loop spans 14 amino acids. In germline, CDR1 is LNHDA, CDR2 SQIVND (reference sequence).

The rearrangement joins TRBV28 to TRBJ1-4, with D perhaps matching TRBD1 (5 bases). The V and J ends lost 3 bases and 0 bases respectively, with 8 bases between them. CDR1 MDHEN and CDR2 SYDVKM come from the germline V gene. The CDR3 is made up of 15 amino acids. The CDR3 protein is CASSFTGSTNEKLFF. DNA of the CDR3: TGTGCCAGCAGTTTCACAGGATCAACTAATGAAAAACTGTTTTTT. Full variable domain (outside the CDR3, taken from reference TRBV28 and TRBJ1-4): DVKVTQSSRYLVKRTGEKVFLECVQDMDHENMFWYRQDPGLGLRLIYFSYDVKMKEKGDIPEGYSVSREKKERFSLILESASTNQTSMYLCASSFTGSTNEKLFFGSGTQLSVL.

This clone was seen more than once but under ten times. V gene TRBV5-1 combines with J gene TRBJ1-1; the match to TRBD1 covers 10 bases. The CDR3 runs 13 residues. Germline values: CDR1 SGHRS, CDR2 YFSETQ. J lost 4 bases, V lost 3 bases, and 0 bases had no gene match. CDR3: CASSWTGGTEAFF. CDR3 in DNA: TGCGCCAGCAGCTGGACAGGGGGCACTGAAGCTTTCTTT.

This chain links TRBV6-2 or TRBV6-3 with TRBJ2-1; 8 bases map to TRBD1. V was clipped by 6 bases and J by 0 bases; unmatched bases: 4. CDR1 and CDR2 (germline): MNHEY, SVGEGT. This CDR3 comprises 15 residues. The CDR3 nucleotides read TGTGCCAGCAGCCGACAGGGGAGCTCCTACAATGAGCAGTTCTTC. It is translated as CASSRQGSSYNEQFF.

In its sample, this clone was seen a few times. J is TRBJ1-6 and V is TRBV2, with 8 bases matching TRBD1. This CDR3 comprises 15 residues. The V gene end was trimmed by 6 bases and the J gene end by 8 bases; junction bases not matched to a gene: 9. Germline V lookup: CDR1 SNHLY, CDR2 FYNNEI. CDR3 coding DNA: TGTGCCAGCAGGTATGAGACAGGGGATGATTCACCCCTCCACTTT. It yields the protein CASRYETGDDSPLHF. The full variable domain, completed using reference TRBV2 and TRBJ1-6, is EPEVTQTPSHQVTQMGQEVILRCVPISNHLYFYWYRQILGQKVEFLVSFYNNEISEKSEIFDDQFSVERPDGSNFTLKIRSTKLEDSAMYFCASRYETGDDSPLHFGNGTRLTVT.

The table lists this clone with a count of one. The chain has TRBV12-5 and TRBJ1-4; the D is unclear. The germline CDR1 and CDR2 sequences are LGHNT and FRNRAP. The CDR3 has 17 amino acids. Between the trimmed V and J ends, which lost 1 base and 8 bases, there was a span of 20 bases. The chain's CDR3 is CASGLGRGGPGMEKLFF. CDR3 DNA: TGTGCTAGTGGTTTGGGCCGTGGTGGGCCCGGGATGGAAAAACTGTTTTTT.

This sequence joins TRBV18 and TRBJ2-5; TRBD2 matches at 8 bases. CDR3 length: 16 amino acids. Germline V gives CDR1 KGHSH, CDR2 LQKENI. V lost 2 bases, J lost 1 base, and 6 bases stayed unmatched. CDR3 amino acids: CASSPSRGGIQETQYF. CDR3 in DNA: TGTGCCAGCTCACCATCGCGCGGGGGGATCCAAGAGACCCAGTACTTC.

This clone was observed a few times. This chain joins TRBV10-2 and TRBJ2-1; the match to TRBD1 covers 9 bases. The CDR3 contains 12 residues. V shed 6 bases and J 6 bases; nucleotides not matched to a gene: 0. From germline, CDR1 is WSHSY and CDR2 SAAADI. In DNA form, the CDR3 reads TGCGCCAGCAGGGACAGGGGCAATGAGCAGTTCTTC. It is translated as CASRDRGNEQFF.

The J gene is TRBJ1-2, the V gene TRBV5-4; D is unresolved. The V gene lost 3 bases and the J gene lost 4 bases, with 10 bases spanning the gap. The CDR3 loop spans 13 amino acids. Germline CDR1 is SGHNT and CDR2 is YYREEE (reference sequence). CDR3 region: CASSSRGGYGYTF. The DNA for the CDR3 is TGTGCCAGCAGCTCGCGGGGTGGCTATGGCTACACCTTC. The full variable domain, with the rest looked up from reference TRBV5-4 and TRBJ1-2, is ETGVTQSPTHLIKTRGQQVTLRCSSQSGHNTVSWYQQALGQGPQFIFQYYREEENGRGNFPPRFSGLQFPNYSSELNVNALELDDSALYLCASSSRGGYGYTFGSGTRLTVV.

This clone showed up just once. This sample includes further DNA sequences coding for the same CDR3. The rearrangement uses TRBV4-1 and TRBJ1-5, with 9 bases lining up with TRBD1. Unmatched junction bases numbered 3, after V lost 3 bases and J lost 3 bases. From germline, CDR1 is MGHRA and CDR2 YSYEKL. CDR3 length: 15 residues. The DNA for the CDR3 is TGCGCCAGCAGCCAGGGACAGGGCGCCAATCAGCCCCAGCATTTT. Protein sequence: CASSQGQGANQPQHF.

This clone appeared a few times. This rearrangement joins TRBV5-1 to TRBJ2-1; possibly TRBD2 for D (6 bases). V lost 1 base, J lost 2 bases, and 10 bases lay in between. The CDR3 spans 15 residues. Per the germline V gene, CDR1 is SGHRS and CDR2 is YFSETQ. CDR3 DNA sequence: TGCGCCAGCAGCTTGATGGAGGGACCCTACAATGAGCAGTTCTTC. It codes for CASSLMEGPYNEQFF. The full variable domain, with the rest looked up from reference TRBV5-1 and TRBJ2-1, is KAGVTQTPRYLIKTRGQQVTLSCSPISGHRSVSWYQQTPGQGLQFLFEYFSETQRNKGNFPGRFSGRQFSNSRSEMNVSTLELGDSALYLCASSLMEGPYNEQFFGPGTRLTVL.

This clone was recorded once. The chain recombines TRBV4-1 with TRBJ2-7; maybe TRBD1 (5 bases). The V end was cut by 3 bases, the J end by 6 bases, with 6 bases between. Germline V gene data show CDR1 as MGHRA and CDR2 as YSYEKL. The CDR3 is made up of 11 amino acids. The CDR3 sequence: CASSQGREQYF. The DNA for the CDR3 is TGCGCCAGCAGCCAGGGGCGCGAGCAGTACTTC.

The chain recombines TRBV27 with TRBJ2-7; TRBD2 is a possible D gene (5 bases). V lost 8 bases, J lost 1 base, and 21 bases lay in between. Per the germline V gene, CDR1 is MNHEY and CDR2 is SMNVEV (reference sequence). The CDR3 totals 16 residues. The CDR3 DNA sequence: TGTGCCAGCCGTTCCGGAACTAGTTTCGCTTCCTACGAGCAGTACTTC. Its protein is CASRSGTSFASYEQYF.

This chain uses TRBV3-1 (or the pseudogene TRBV3-2) with TRBJ2-6; TRBD2 agrees at 8 bases. The V segment lost 2 bases and the J segment 0 bases; nucleotides outside the gene matches: 9. The CDR3 is made up of 19 amino acids. The V gene's germline CDR1 is LGHDT and CDR2 YNNKEL (reference sequence). CDR3 protein: CASSQFFLAGNSGANVLTF. The CDR3 region has the DNA TGTGCCAGCAGCCAATTCTTTCTAGCGGGCAACTCTGGGGCCAACGTCCTGACTTTC.

The gene calls are TRBV29-1 and TRBJ2-1; 7 nucleotides align to TRBD2. Germline loops: CDR1 SQVTM, CDR2 ANQGSEA. V lost 5 bases and J lost 0; bases outside the gene matches: 19. The CDR3 totals 19 residues. In nucleotides, the CDR3 is TGCAGCGTTATCTGGCTGGCTAGCGGCCTATCGAGCTCCTACAATGAGCAGTTCTTC. It translates to CSVIWLASGLSSSYNEQFF.

The rearrangement links TRBV29-1 to TRBJ1-1, with unresolved D. Trimming left V 4 bases short and J 0 bases short, with 9 bases between. The CDR3 covers 13 residues. Germline-derived CDR1 and CDR2 are SQVTM and ANQGSEA. In nucleotides, the CDR3 is TGCAGCGTTGTTCACAGTATGAACACTGAAGCTTTCTTT. Protein product: CSVVHSMNTEAFF.

The chain uses TRBV12-3 or TRBV12-4 and TRBJ2-5; D gene uncertain. The CDR3 is made up of 13 amino acids. The ends were cut back, 2 bases at V and 1 base at J, with 5 bases in the middle. Here the CDR3 reads CASSLRAQETQYF. In nucleotides, the CDR3 is TGTGCCAGCAGTTTAAGAGCCCAAGAGACCCAGTACTTC.

This chain uses TRBV6-5 with TRBJ1-1; 7 nucleotides match TRBD1. V gave up 6 bases and J gave up 0 bases; unmatched junction bases: 4. The CDR3 runs 14 residues. Germline V CDR1 and CDR2: MNHEY, SVGAGI. The chain's CDR3 is CASRGGPMNTEAFF. The CDR3 coding sequence is TGTGCCAGCAGAGGGGGCCCAATGAACACTGAAGCTTTCTTT.

The chain employs TRBV3-1 (or the pseudogene TRBV3-2) and TRBJ2-3; 12 nucleotides agree with TRBD2. Germline assignment: CDR1 LGHDT and CDR2 YNNKEL (reference sequence). The CDR3 length is 18 residues. V was pared by 2 bases and J by 4 bases, with 10 bases of the junction left unmatched. The CDR3 DNA reads TGTGCCAGCAGCCAACCCCTAGCGGGGGGGCTTGAAGCAGATACGCAGTATTTT. Residues: CASSQPLAGGLEADTQYF.

The chain couples TRBV30 to TRBJ2-1, with TRBD2 identical over 8 bases. Germline CDR1 GTSNPN, CDR2 SVGIG (reference sequence). There are 14 residues in the CDR3. The ends lost 3 bases at V and 7 bases at J; junction bases unmatched: 8. CDR3 in amino acids: CAWRLAGGGNEQFF. CDR3 nucleotide sequence: TGTGCCTGGAGACTTGCGGGGGGAGGAAATGAGCAGTTCTTC.

Concerning this clone itself: At one end the junction does not follow the germline gene, possibly because of a read error. The genes are TRBV7-7 and TRBJ2-3; 9 nucleotides align to TRBD2. From germline, CDR1 is SSHAT and CDR2 FNYEAQ (reference sequence). The length of the CDR3 is 18 residues. Here the CDR3 reads CASSQTLGAGGLGDTQYF. Here the CDR3 DNA reads TGTGCTAGCAGCCAAACCTTAGGAGCGGGGGGCCTAGGAGATACGCAGTATTTT.

The chain employs TRBV4-1 and TRBJ1-5, with D maybe TRBD1 (6 bases). The V gene lost 3 bases and the J gene lost 0 bases, with 18 bases spanning the gap. CDR1 is MGHRA, CDR2 YSYEKL, per germline. The CDR3 runs to 18 residues. CDR3 nucleotides: TGCGCCAGCAGCCAGAGGGACATGGGATTTGGTAGCAATCAGCCCCAGCATTTT. Amino acids: CASSQRDMGFGSNQPQHF.

V is TRBV5-1 and J is TRBJ1-2; D is unclear. V shed 0 bases and J shed 0 bases, with 6 bases lying between them. The CDR3 length is 14 residues. Germline CDR1 and CDR2: SGHRS and YFSETQ. In DNA, the CDR3 is TGCGCCAGCAGCTTGGACAGTTCTAACTATGGCTACACCTTC. Encoded protein: CASSLDSSNYGYTF.

V is TRBV12-3 or TRBV12-4 and J is TRBJ1-2, with D possibly TRBD1 on 6 matching bases. The germline V and J ends were trimmed by 3 bases and 4 bases, with 9 bases remaining between them. This CDR3 spans 13 amino acids. Here the CDR3 reads CASSFTGFYGYTF. DNA for the CDR3: TGTGCCAGCAGTTTTACAGGGTTCTATGGCTACACCTTC.